A single T cell receptor (beta chain) is shown here with its context. Its antigen remains undetermined. One base away there is no much larger clone; base qualities are not given. Whole blood was collected in K2EDTA tubes by collaborating institutions according to the institutions' own protocols. For TCRbeta analysis, collaborators shipped samples as frozen whole blood, isolated PBMCs, or DNA extracted from either of those sample types. TCRbeta CDR3 regions were amplified from genomic DNA by means of the immunoSEQ Assay, a bias-controlled multiplex PCR. The source study handled its data this way. Nucleated cell counts per sample were estimated from amplification of reference gene primers within the assay. To quantify the absolute abundance of each unique TCRbeta CDR3 rearrangement, sequence reads were collapsed and filtered. For each sample, productive Simpson clonality was calculated as the square root of Simpson's diversity index over productive rearrangements. Imported from immuneACCESS, the table was reduced by TCRdb to in-frame sequences with V and J called. These copies leave out some clones; in studies compared against another copy, an unresolved V gene accounts for under half, and the cause of the remainder is not known. The DNA was the basis for D and trimming; V, J and clone size are from that table. The sample table records about 92,000 clones; 80% of these occur just once. Over 9% of the sample is in the top ten clones.

From a lookup of the germline V gene, CDR1 and CDR2 are SGDLS and YYNGEE. The CDR3, from cysteine to phenylalanine, totals 15 residues. The sequence is cut down to CDR3 DNA, 45 bases in frame from base 1. V has 4 bases trimmed and J has 5 bases trimmed; junction bases matching no gene number 10. The entry originates in a study of blood T cell repertoires in COVID-19 (dated by TCRdb to the early 2020s). Describing the broader study: Collaborator samples came from the United States, Italy and Spain and covered acute and convalescent phases of COVID-19. The prospective study material was composed of cDNA or gDNA derived from T cells, B-cell-depleted T cells, or PBMCs. Deeply sampled blood TCRbeta repertoires from subjects exposed to, actively infected with, or recovered from COVID-19 were included in the dataset. The repertoires were made available in a free public database intended to serve as a resource for research on the immune response to SARS-CoV-2. The samples were drawn from two sources: the first 160 participants of the ongoing ImmuneRACE study, and about 1,300 subjects contributed by 6 global collaborators. Sample metadata almost always included a de-identified subject ID, COVID-19 status, age in years and sex. Where available, HLA class I and class II types were obtained from metadata supplied by the sample provider rather than from assay-based typing.

What the study reported, not specific to this receptor: The quantity of clinical and demographic metadata differed by source and by participant and was supplied without curation.

The source of this sequence is a woman between 65 and 79 years old with acute or convalescent COVID-19. Sample: peripheral blood. The rearrangement joined TRBV9 to TRBJ2-7, with 9 bases matching TRBD1. The sequence in DNA is TGTGCCAGCAGCCCCACCGGGACAGGGTTCCACGAGCAGTACTTC. Its amino acids are CASSPTGTGFHEQYF.